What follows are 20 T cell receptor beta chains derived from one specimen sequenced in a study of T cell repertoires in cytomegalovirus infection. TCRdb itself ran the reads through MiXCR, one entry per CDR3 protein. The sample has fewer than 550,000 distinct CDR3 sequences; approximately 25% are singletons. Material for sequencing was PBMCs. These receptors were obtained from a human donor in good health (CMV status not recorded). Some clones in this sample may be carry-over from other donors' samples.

CDR3: CAILQGRNYEQYF. The CDR3 region has the DNA TGTGCCATCCTACAGGGAAGAAACTACGAGCAGTACTTC. This chain uses TRBV2 with TRBJ2-7; TRBD1 might be the D (6 bases). The CDR3 is made up of 13 amino acids. Germline V gives CDR1 SNHLY, CDR2 FYNNEI. The V and J ends lost 10 bases and 3 bases respectively, with 16 bases between them.

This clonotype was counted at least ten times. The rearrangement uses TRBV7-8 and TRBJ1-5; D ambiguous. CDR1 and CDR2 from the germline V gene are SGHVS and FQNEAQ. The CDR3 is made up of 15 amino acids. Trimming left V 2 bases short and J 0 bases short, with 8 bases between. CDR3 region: CASSLIRNSNQPQHF. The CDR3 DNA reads TGTGCCAGCAGCTTAATCAGGAATAGCAATCAGCCCCAGCATTTT.

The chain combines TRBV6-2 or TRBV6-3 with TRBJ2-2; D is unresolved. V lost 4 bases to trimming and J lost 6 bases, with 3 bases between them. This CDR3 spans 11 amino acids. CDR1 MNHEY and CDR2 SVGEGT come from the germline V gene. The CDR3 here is CASSSAGELFF. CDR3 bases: TGTGCCAGCAGTTCCGCCGGGGAGCTGTTTTTT.

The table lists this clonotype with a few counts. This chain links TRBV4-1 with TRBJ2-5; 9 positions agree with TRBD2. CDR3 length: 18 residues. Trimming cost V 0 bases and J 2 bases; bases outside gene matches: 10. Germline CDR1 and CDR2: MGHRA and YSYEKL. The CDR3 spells CASSQDPSGLAQQETQYF. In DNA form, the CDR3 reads TGCGCCAGCAGCCAAGATCCTTCTGGACTAGCGCAACAAGAGACCCAGTACTTC.

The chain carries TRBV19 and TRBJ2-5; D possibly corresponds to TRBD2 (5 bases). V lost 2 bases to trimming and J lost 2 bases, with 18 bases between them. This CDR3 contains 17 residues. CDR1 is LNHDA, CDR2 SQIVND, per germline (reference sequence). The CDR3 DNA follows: TGTGCCAGTAGTATATCTCGGGGTAGGAGACAACAAGAGACCCAGTACTTC. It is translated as CASSISRGRRQQETQYF.

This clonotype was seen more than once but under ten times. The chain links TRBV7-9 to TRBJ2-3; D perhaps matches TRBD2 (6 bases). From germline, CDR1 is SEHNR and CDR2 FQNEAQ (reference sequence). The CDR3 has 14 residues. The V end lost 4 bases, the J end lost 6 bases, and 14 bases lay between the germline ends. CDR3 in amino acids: CASSWDLRGDTQYF. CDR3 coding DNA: TGTGCCAGCAGCTGGGACCTCCGGGGGGATACGCAGTATTTT.

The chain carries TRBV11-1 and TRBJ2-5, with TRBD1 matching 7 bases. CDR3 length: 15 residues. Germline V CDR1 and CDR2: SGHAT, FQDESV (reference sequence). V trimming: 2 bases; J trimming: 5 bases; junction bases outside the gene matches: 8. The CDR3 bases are TGTGCCAGCAGCTTACCCCGAACAGGGGATGAGACCCAGTACTTC. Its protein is CASSLPRTGDETQYF.

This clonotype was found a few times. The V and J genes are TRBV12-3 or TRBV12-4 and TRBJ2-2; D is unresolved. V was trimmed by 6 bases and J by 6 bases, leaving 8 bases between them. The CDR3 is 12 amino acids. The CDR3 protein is CASREFPGELFF. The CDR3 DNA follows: TGTGCCAGCAGGGAATTTCCCGGGGAGCTGTTTTTT.

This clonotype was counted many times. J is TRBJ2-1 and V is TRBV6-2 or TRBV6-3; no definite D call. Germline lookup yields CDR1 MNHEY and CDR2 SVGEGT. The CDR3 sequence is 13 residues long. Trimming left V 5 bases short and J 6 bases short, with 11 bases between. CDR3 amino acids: CASSRAPSNEQFF. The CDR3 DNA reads TGTGCCAGCAGTCGCGCCCCCTCCAATGAGCAGTTCTTC.

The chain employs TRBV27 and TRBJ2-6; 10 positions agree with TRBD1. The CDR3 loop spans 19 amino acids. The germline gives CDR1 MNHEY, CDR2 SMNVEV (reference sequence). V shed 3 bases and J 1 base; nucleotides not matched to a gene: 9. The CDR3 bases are TGTGCCAGCAGTTTTGGAGTGAGACAGGGGGCTTCTGGGGCCAACGTCCTGACTTTC. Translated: CASSFGVRQGASGANVLTF.

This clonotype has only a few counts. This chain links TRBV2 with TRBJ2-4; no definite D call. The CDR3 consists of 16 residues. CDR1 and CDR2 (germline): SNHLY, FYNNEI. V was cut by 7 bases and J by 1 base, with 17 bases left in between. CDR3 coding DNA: TGTGCCAGCATGGTGGGGTTGTCGTCGGCCAAAAACATTCAGTACTTC. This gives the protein CASMVGLSSAKNIQYF.

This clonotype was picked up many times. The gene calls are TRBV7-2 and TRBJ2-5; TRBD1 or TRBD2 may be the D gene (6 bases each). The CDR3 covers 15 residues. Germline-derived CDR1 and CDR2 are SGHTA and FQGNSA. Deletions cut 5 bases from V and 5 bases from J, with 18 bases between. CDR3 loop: CASSIGQRVYETQYF. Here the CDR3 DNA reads TGTGCCAGCAGCATCGGACAGCGGGTATACGAGACCCAGTACTTC.

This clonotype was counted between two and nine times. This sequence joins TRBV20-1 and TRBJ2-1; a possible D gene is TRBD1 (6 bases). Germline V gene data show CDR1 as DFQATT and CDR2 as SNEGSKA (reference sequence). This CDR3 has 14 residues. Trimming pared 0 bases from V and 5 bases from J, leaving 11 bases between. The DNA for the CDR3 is TGCAGTGCTAGAGAGGGGGCGCCCCACAATGAGCAGTTCTTC. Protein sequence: CSAREGAPHNEQFF.

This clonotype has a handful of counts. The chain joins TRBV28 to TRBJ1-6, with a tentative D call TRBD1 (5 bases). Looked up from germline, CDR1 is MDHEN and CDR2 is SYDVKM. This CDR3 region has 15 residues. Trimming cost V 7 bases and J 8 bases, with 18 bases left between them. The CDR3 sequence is CASTHMGGVYSPLHF. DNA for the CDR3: TGTGCCAGCACCCATATGGGGGGGGTATATTCACCCCTCCACTTT. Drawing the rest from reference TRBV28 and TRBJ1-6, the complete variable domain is DVKVTQSSRYLVKRTGEKVFLECVQDMDHENMFWYRQDPGLGLRLIYFSYDVKMKEKGDIPEGYSVSREKKERFSLILESASTNQTSMYLCASTHMGGVYSPLHFGNGTRLTVT.

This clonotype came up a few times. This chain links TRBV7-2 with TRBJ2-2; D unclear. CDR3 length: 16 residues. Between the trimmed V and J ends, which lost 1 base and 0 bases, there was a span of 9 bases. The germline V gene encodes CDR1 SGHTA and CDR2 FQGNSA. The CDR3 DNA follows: TGTGCCAGCAGCTTAGTCCCCCTAGCGAACACCGGGGAGCTGTTTTTT. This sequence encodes CASSLVPLANTGELFF.

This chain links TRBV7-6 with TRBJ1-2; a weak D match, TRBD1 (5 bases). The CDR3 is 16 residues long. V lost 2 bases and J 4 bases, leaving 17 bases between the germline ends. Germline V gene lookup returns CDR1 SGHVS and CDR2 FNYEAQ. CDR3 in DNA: TGTGCCAGCAGCTTATATGGCAGAGGGGAACTCTATGGCTACACCTTC. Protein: CASSLYGRGELYGYTF.

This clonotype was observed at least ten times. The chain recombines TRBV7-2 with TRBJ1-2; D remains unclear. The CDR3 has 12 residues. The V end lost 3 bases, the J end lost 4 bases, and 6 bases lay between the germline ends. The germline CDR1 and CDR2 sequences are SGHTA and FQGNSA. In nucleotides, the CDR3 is TGTGCCAGCAGCTTCCCTGGCTATGGCTACACCTTC. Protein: CASSFPGYGYTF.

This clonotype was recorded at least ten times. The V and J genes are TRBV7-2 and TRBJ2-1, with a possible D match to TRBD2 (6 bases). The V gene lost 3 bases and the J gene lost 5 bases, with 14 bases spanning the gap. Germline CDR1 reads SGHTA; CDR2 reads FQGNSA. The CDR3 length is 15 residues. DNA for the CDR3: TGTGCCAGCAGCTTGGTTGGGGGACTTAACAATGAGCAGTTCTTC. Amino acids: CASSLVGGLNNEQFF.

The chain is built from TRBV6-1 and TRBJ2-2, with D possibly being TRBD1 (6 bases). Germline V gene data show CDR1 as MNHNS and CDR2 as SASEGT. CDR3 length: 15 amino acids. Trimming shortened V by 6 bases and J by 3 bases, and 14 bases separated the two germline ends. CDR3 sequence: CASRHKTGDTGELFF. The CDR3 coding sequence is TGTGCCAGCAGACACAAGACAGGCGACACCGGGGAGCTGTTTTTT.

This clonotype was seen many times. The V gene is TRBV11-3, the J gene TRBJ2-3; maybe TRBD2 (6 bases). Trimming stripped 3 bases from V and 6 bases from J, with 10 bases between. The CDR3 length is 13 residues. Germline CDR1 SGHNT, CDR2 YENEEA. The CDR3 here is CASSLGLLDTQYF. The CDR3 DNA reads TGTGCCAGCAGCTTGGGACTTTTGGATACGCAGTATTTT.